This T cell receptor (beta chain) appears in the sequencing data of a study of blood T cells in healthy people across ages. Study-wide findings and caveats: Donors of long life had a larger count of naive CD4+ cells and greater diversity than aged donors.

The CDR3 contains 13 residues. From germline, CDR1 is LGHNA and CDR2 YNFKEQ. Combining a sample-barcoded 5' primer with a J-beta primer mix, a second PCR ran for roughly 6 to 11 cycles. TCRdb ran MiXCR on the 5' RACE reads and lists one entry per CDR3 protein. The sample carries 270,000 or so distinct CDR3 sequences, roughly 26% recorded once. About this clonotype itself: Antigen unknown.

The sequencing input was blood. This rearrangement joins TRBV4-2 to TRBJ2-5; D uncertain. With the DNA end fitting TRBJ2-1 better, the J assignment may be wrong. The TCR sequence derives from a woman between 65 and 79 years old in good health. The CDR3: CASSQGYTNEQFF. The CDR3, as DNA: TGTGCCAGCAGCCAGGGCTACACCAATGAGCAGTTCTTC.